This T cell receptor beta chain came from a study of OX40 agonist ivuxolimab in advanced cancers. Whole-study context: Subjects had a mean age of around 60 years, with a range of about 23 to 79; just over 80% were male.

To note about this clone: Its antigen is currently unknown.

CDR1 and CDR2 from the germline V gene are LNHNV and YYDKDF (reference sequence). The CDR3 runs to 18 residues. J gave up 0 bases and V 3 bases, and 10 bases lay outside the gene matches. TCRdb keeps only in-frame clones here, not all; method: immunoSEQ multiplex PCR. In the table there are 65,000 to 75,000 clones, 70% to 90% of which are singletons. Study-wide points: There were also nonresponders showing low normalized T-cell clonal expansion. The study did not work out the antigen specificity of the expanded peripheral T cells.

The sample in question was CD4+ or CD8+ T cells sorted from blood, obtained in a trial of the OX40 agonist ivuxolimab. This rearrangement joins TRBV15 to TRBJ2-2, with 7 nucleotides matching TRBD1. The sequence derives from an adult with an advanced solid tumor such as melanoma, head and neck, liver or kidney cancer. The CDR3 nucleotides are TGTGCCACCAGCAGCGGTGGTCCCAGGGGGTCGAACACCGGGGAGCTGTTTTTT. Translated, it gives CATSSGGPRGSNTGELFF.